The 13 T cell receptor beta chains reported below all come from one sample, sequenced in a study of cytomegalovirus exposure and HLA in healthy donors. This PCR relied on a set of 60 Vbeta primers and 13 Jbeta primers. Libraries were prepared by immunoSEQ multiplex PCR; TCRdb keeps only in-frame clonotypes and omits some of them. The table has approximately 140,000 clones, 80% seen once. Material: PBMCs. All receptors come from a male donor in good health and CMV-seronegative.

V is TRBV5-1 and J is TRBJ1-3, with 8 bases aligning to TRBD1. V shed 3 bases, J shed 2 bases, and the junction held 4 bases outside the gene matches. Germline values: CDR1 SGHRS, CDR2 YFSETQ. The CDR3 consists of 15 residues. The DNA for the CDR3 is TGCGCCAGCAGCTCCGACAGGGGAGCTGGAAACACCATATATTTT. Its translation: CASSSDRGAGNTIYF.

The V and J genes are TRBV5-6 and TRBJ2-3, with TRBD1 identical over 9 bases. Trimming took 3 bases from V and 3 from J; bases not matched to a gene: 11. The CDR3 covers 17 residues. The germline gives CDR1 SGHDT, CDR2 YYEEEE. This CDR3 reads CASSSPGTGIGTDTQYF. CDR3 bases: TGTGCCAGCAGCTCCCCCGGGACAGGGATCGGGACAGATACGCAGTATTTT.

The rearrangement links TRBV5-5 to TRBJ2-7; the match to TRBD2 covers 7 bases. Germline values: CDR1 SGHKS, CDR2 YYEKEE (reference sequence). The ends lost 4 bases at V and 6 bases at J; junction bases unmatched: 7. The CDR3 is 13 amino acids. CDR3 nucleotides: TGTGCCAGCAGCCTCGAACGGGGGGTCGAGCAGTACTTC. It encodes CASSLERGVEQYF.

Worth noting for this clone: A read error may produce the germline difference seen at one junction end. This chain uses TRBV29-1 with TRBJ1-2; D possibly corresponds to TRBD1 (5 bases). Germline CDR1 is SQVTM and CDR2 is ANQGSEA. The CDR3 is made up of 12 amino acids. DNA for the CDR3: TGCAGCCCCCTCCCAGGGATGGATGGCCACACCTTC. Amino acid sequence: CSPLPGMDGHTF.

The rearrangement links TRBV30 to TRBJ1-2; D not certain. The CDR3 contains 13 residues. V was pared by 2 bases and J by 4 bases, with 11 bases between. The V gene's germline CDR1 is GTSNPN and CDR2 SVGIG (reference sequence). CDR3 DNA sequence: TGTGCCTGGAGTTCGGTGCCCCGCTATGGCTACACCTTC. Its translation is CAWSSVPRYGYTF.

V usage is TRBV6-5 and J usage is TRBJ1-1; 7 nucleotides line up with TRBD1. The CDR3 sequence is 16 residues long. Trimming took 2 bases from V and 4 from J; bases not matched to a gene: 10. Germline CDR1 MNHEY, CDR2 SVGAGI. The CDR3 loop is CASSYVRDRETTEAFF. The CDR3 DNA follows: TGTGCCAGCAGTTACGTTCGAGACAGGGAGACCACTGAAGCTTTCTTT.

This rearrangement joins TRBV7-9 to TRBJ2-3; possible D gene TRBD2, 5 bases. The CDR3 spans 15 residues. Germline CDR1 and CDR2: SEHNR and FQNEAQ (reference sequence). The V gene lost 6 bases and the J gene lost 4 bases, with 17 bases spanning the gap. The CDR3, as DNA: TGTGCCAGCAGTTACTCCGGGCCGAGGGCAGATACGCAGTATTTT. This sequence encodes CASSYSGPRADTQYF.

This sequence joins TRBV6-6 and TRBJ2-7; D perhaps matches TRBD1 (7 bases). The V end lost 7 bases, the J end lost 5 bases, and 21 bases lay between the germline ends. CDR3 length equals 15 residues. The germline CDR1 and CDR2 sequences are MNHNY and SVGAGI (reference sequence). CDR3 sequence: CASTLRQGGEDEQYF. In DNA form, the CDR3 reads TGTGCCAGCACCCTCCGCCAGGGGGGCGAGGACGAGCAGTACTTC.

The V gene is TRBV4-3, the J gene TRBJ2-1; 12 bases are shared with TRBD2. The CDR3 extends over 17 amino acids. Germline CDR1 LGHNA, CDR2 YSLEER. V shed 1 base, J shed 4 bases, and the junction held 5 bases outside the gene matches. For the CDR3, the DNA is TGCGCCAGCAGCCAAGCACTAGCGGGGGGTCCTTACAATGAGCAGTTCTTC. It is translated as CASSQALAGGPYNEQFF.

V is TRBV7-6 and J is TRBJ2-4; perhaps TRBD2 as D (6 bases). Trimming removed 4 bases from V and 1 base from J, with 8 bases in between. CDR3 length: 14 amino acids. CDR1 SGHVS and CDR2 FNYEAQ come from the germline V gene. CDR3 sequence: CASSSSGAKNIQYF. The DNA for the CDR3 is TGTGCCAGCAGCTCCAGCGGGGCCAAAAACATTCAGTACTTC.

The rearrangement uses TRBV7-9 and TRBJ2-3, with a possible D match to TRBD2 (5 bases). CDR3 size: 15 residues. The germline V and J ends were trimmed by 5 bases and 2 bases, with 14 bases remaining between them. CDR1 and CDR2 (germline): SEHNR, FQNEAQ (reference sequence). The CDR3 region is CASSPPGLTTDTQYF. The CDR3 bases are TGTGCCAGCAGCCCCCCAGGACTTACCACAGATACGCAGTATTTT.

This chain connects TRBV2 to TRBJ1-5; no reliable D call. This CDR3 spans 13 amino acids. The germline V gene encodes CDR1 SNHLY and CDR2 FYNNEI. V was trimmed by 4 bases and J by 1 base, leaving 5 bases between them. The CDR3, as DNA: TGTGCCAGCAGTGCTCAGAGCAATCAGCCCCAGCATTTT. It encodes CASSAQSNQPQHF.

This chain links TRBV4-1 with TRBJ2-3, with a weak D call TRBD2 (5 bases). Germline values: CDR1 MGHRA, CDR2 YSYEKL. Trimming pared 4 bases from V and 2 bases from J, leaving 16 bases between. The CDR3 spans 16 residues. The CDR3 is CASSPFGVDATDTQYF. The CDR3 DNA follows: TGCGCCAGCAGCCCCTTCGGGGTAGACGCCACAGATACGCAGTATTTT.